These 25 T cell receptor beta chains originate from one sample sequenced in a study of blood T cells in healthy people across ages. The use of a sample-barcoded 5' primer and a J-beta primer mix characterized a second PCR of roughly 6 to 12 cycles. TCRdb recomputed calls from the 5' RACE reads with MiXCR, one row per CDR3 protein. The top ten hold roughly 8% of the sample, which has about 1,500,000 distinct CDR3 sequences, under 30% seen once. The sequenced sample consisted of blood. The source is a woman in her 30s in good health.

This rearrangement joins TRBV9 to TRBJ1-1; D is possibly TRBD1 (5 bases). V lost 0 bases to trimming and J lost 5 bases, with 8 bases between them. There are 13 residues in the CDR3. Germline CDR1 SGDLS, CDR2 YYNGEE. The CDR3 DNA is TGTGCCAGCAGCGTAGAAGGGGAAACTGAAGCTTTCTTT. The encoded protein is CASSVEGETEAFF.

This clonotype has at least ten counts. The chain employs TRBV3-1 and TRBJ2-5; D unresolved. Trimming removed 1 base from V and 5 bases from J, with 17 bases in between. The CDR3 has 16 amino acids. The germline CDR1 and CDR2 sequences are LGHDT and YNNKEL (reference sequence). The CDR3 protein is CASSQGPAAPAETQYF. DNA of the CDR3: TGTGCCAGCAGCCAAGGACCTGCAGCCCCAGCGGAGACCCAGTACTTC.

The chain carries TRBV3-1 and TRBJ2-1, with TRBD1 identical over 7 bases. The CDR3 spans 13 residues. J was trimmed by 7 bases and V by 6 bases; bases with no gene match: 6. The germline V gene encodes CDR1 LGHDT and CDR2 YNNKEL (reference sequence). CDR3 DNA sequence: TGTGCCAGCAGTGACAGGGTCGGAAATGAGCAGTTCTTC. Translation gives CASSDRVGNEQFF.

This clonotype was counted only a few times. V and J are TRBV20-1 and TRBJ2-1; D is unresolved. Trimming took off 6 bases at V and 3 bases at J, with 15 bases between the two ends. The CDR3 spans 14 residues. Germline values: CDR1 DFQATT, CDR2 SNEGSKA (reference sequence). The CDR3 region is CSAEGPKDYNEQFF. The CDR3 bases are TGCAGTGCGGAAGGACCTAAGGACTACAATGAGCAGTTCTTC.

This clonotype occurred many times. The V call is TRBV20-1, the J call TRBJ1-2, with 10 nucleotides matching TRBD1. The V and J ends lost 7 bases and 5 bases, in that order; junction bases with no gene match: 4. The germline CDR1 and CDR2 sequences are DFQATT and SNEGSKA (reference sequence). The CDR3 extends over 12 amino acids. The CDR3 loop is CSVRTGGYGYTF. CDR3 nucleotides: TGCAGTGTCAGGACAGGGGGATATGGCTACACCTTC.

The chain employs TRBV6-1 and TRBJ1-6; no definite D call. The CDR3 totals 18 residues. Germline V gene sequence: CDR1 MNHNS, CDR2 SASEGT. Trimming removed 5 bases from V and 2 bases from J, with 19 bases in between. This CDR3 is CASSRTGLPRTYNSPLHF. The CDR3 DNA is TGTGCCAGCAGTCGAACCGGGCTCCCTAGAACCTATAATTCACCCCTCCACTTT.

Comments on this clonotype: Compared with germline, one end of the junction differs, possibly owing to a read error. The V and J genes are TRBV5-5 and TRBJ1-2; weak D call: TRBD1 (5 bases). Germline-derived CDR1 and CDR2 are SGHKS and YYEKEE (reference sequence). This CDR3 has 13 residues. The CDR3 bases are TGTGTCAGCAGCTTGGGGACCAACTATGGCTACACCTTC. The encoded protein is CVSSLGTNYGYTF. Complete variable domain (other parts from reference TRBV5-5 and TRBJ1-2): DAGVTQSPTHLIKTRGQQVTLRCSPISGHKSVSWYQQVLGQGPQFIFQYYEKEERGRGNFPDRFSARQFPNYSSELNVNALLLGDSALYLCVSSLGTNYGYTFGSGTRLTVV.

This clonotype was seen only a few times. The genes are TRBV7-2 and TRBJ2-3, with no clear D. The CDR3 contains 15 residues. CDR1 and CDR2 (germline): SGHTA, FQGNSA. Trimming took 5 bases from V and 0 from J, leaving 12 bases between them. CDR3 region: CASSVVRTSTDTQYF. CDR3 nucleotide sequence: TGTGCCAGCAGCGTTGTCAGAACTAGCACAGATACGCAGTATTTT.

This clonotype was counted between two and nine times. The V call is TRBV20-1, the J call TRBJ2-1; either TRBD1 or TRBD2 may fit D (5 bases each). V was clipped by 6 bases and J by 3 bases, with 15 bases between them. The germline gives CDR1 DFQATT, CDR2 SNEGSKA (reference sequence). The CDR3 totals 14 residues. CDR3 DNA sequence: TGCAGTGCACCCCGGGACGGCAACTACAATGAGCAGTTCTTC. This codes for CSAPRDGNYNEQFF.

The chain combines TRBV5-1 with TRBJ1-1; D perhaps matches TRBD1 (6 bases). The CDR3 covers 16 residues. The V end lost 2 bases, the J end lost 1 base, and 15 bases lay between the germline ends. From germline, CDR1 is SGHRS and CDR2 YFSETQ. The CDR3 protein is CASSFVTGQTNTEAFF. CDR3 DNA: TGCGCCAGCAGCTTCGTAACCGGACAGACGAACACTGAAGCTTTCTTT.

This clonotype was counted many times. This chain links TRBV29-1 with TRBJ2-7, with D perhaps assigned TRBD1 or TRBD2 (7 bases each). Germline CDR1 and CDR2: SQVTM and ANQGSEA. The CDR3 is 12 amino acids. V lost 3 bases and J lost 6, with 12 bases in between. DNA of the CDR3: TGCAGCGTTGAGCAGGGGGGGCTCGAGCAGTACTTC. This translates into CSVEQGGLEQYF.

This clonotype was seen a handful of times. This chain joins TRBV12-3 or TRBV12-4 and TRBJ2-3; TRBD2 matches at 9 bases. The junction had 8 bases not matched to a gene; V was cut back by 2 bases and J by 5 bases. This CDR3 contains 16 residues. The CDR3 sequence is CASSLRAGGPKDTQYF. CDR3 nucleotide sequence: TGTGCCAGCAGTTTAAGGGCGGGAGGGCCTAAAGATACGCAGTATTTT.

This chain connects TRBV11-2 to TRBJ2-1, with TRBD2 identical over 8 bases. The germline V gene encodes CDR1 SGHAT and CDR2 FQNNGV. The CDR3 consists of 17 residues. V lost 5 bases, J lost 4 bases, and 13 bases stayed unmatched. In DNA, the CDR3 is TGTGCCAGCAGCCCCCTCAGCATAGCGGGAAGTTACAATGAGCAGTTCTTC. This codes for CASSPLSIAGSYNEQFF.

Many counts were recorded for this clonotype. The genes are TRBV20-1 and TRBJ2-5; D might be TRBD2 (6 bases). Trimming took 6 bases from V and 5 from J, leaving 10 bases between them. The CDR3 runs 11 residues. Germline assignment: CDR1 DFQATT and CDR2 SNEGSKA (reference sequence). CDR3 sequence (DNA): TGCAGTGCAGGGGAGGAGGAGACCCAGTACTTC. Translated: CSAGEEETQYF.

The chain is built from TRBV28 and TRBJ1-2; D gene ambiguous. CDR3 length: 15 amino acids. The ends were cut back, 7 bases at V and 4 bases at J, with 19 bases in the middle. Germline CDR1 and CDR2: MDHEN and SYDVKM. The CDR3 coding sequence is TGTGCCAGCACCTCTGAAGAGGCTCCGGGCTATGGCTACACCTTC. Translation: CASTSEEAPGYGYTF.

This clonotype has a handful of counts. The V gene is TRBV10-3, the J gene TRBJ1-1; no definite D call. The length of the CDR3 is 12 residues. CDR1 is ENHRY and CDR2 is SYGVKD in the germline V gene. V dropped 4 bases and J dropped 7 bases, with 10 bases sitting between them. DNA of the CDR3: TGTGCCATCAGTGTACCGGGAGGTGAAGCTTTCTTT. This gives the protein CAISVPGGEAFF.

This clonotype was detected many times. The chain employs TRBV4-1 and TRBJ2-1; D gene unclear. The V and J ends lost 1 base and 2 bases respectively, with 9 bases between them. Germline CDR1 and CDR2: MGHRA and YSYEKL. The CDR3 runs 15 residues. The CDR3 nucleotides read TGCGCCAGCAGCCAAGTGTCCGTCACCTACAATGAGCAGTTCTTC. Amino acid sequence: CASSQVSVTYNEQFF.

The J gene is TRBJ2-5, the V gene TRBV6-2 or TRBV6-3, with 7 bases lining up with TRBD1. Germline V gene data show CDR1 as MNHEY and CDR2 as SVGEGT. The CDR3 length is 16 residues. V trimming: 2 bases; J trimming: 4 bases; junction bases outside the gene matches: 10. CDR3 DNA: TGTGCCAGCAGTTACCCTGGTCAGGGGGTCCGAGAGACCCAGTACTTC. Protein sequence: CASSYPGQGVRETQYF.

Comments on this clonotype: Since a much larger clone is just one base distant, this may be a read error. The rearrangement links TRBV12-3 or TRBV12-4 to TRBJ1-2; no clear D. CDR3 size: 15 residues. Trimming pared 3 bases from V and 4 bases from J, leaving 15 bases between. The CDR3 here is CASSFTNSPCYGYTF. The DNA of the CDR3 is TGTGCCAGCAGTTTTACGAATAGTCCTTGCTATGGCTACACCTTC.

The chain recombines TRBV28 with TRBJ1-2, with 7 bases lining up with TRBD1. Unmatched junction bases numbered 10, after V lost 4 bases and J lost 5 bases. The germline V gene has CDR1 MDHEN and CDR2 SYDVKM. The CDR3 totals 15 residues. The CDR3 reads CASSYPGGGKYGYTF. The CDR3 nucleotides read TGTGCCAGCAGTTACCCAGGAGGGGGCAAGTATGGCTACACCTTC.

The V gene is TRBV2, the J gene TRBJ1-6; D remains unclear. V gave up 1 base and J gave up 5 bases, with 6 bases separating them. The CDR3 extends over 14 amino acids. Germline-derived CDR1 and CDR2 are SNHLY and FYNNEI. The CDR3 DNA reads TGTGCCAGCAGTGAAGACAGAAATAATTCACCCCTCCACTTT. This gives the protein CASSEDRNNSPLHF.

This clonotype was recorded a few times. V gene TRBV5-1 combines with J gene TRBJ2-1; D not resolved. The V end lost 2 bases, the J end lost 6 bases, and 21 bases lay between the germline ends. Germline-derived CDR1 and CDR2 are SGHRS and YFSETQ. CDR3 length: 17 residues. CDR3 in DNA: TGCGCCAGCAGCTTATTGTCCGGCGGAGAACCCCCCAATGAGCAGTTCTTC. Translating it yields CASSLLSGGEPPNEQFF.

DNA for the CDR3: TGCAGTGCTAGGGGTCGGGAGGAGGTCCAGTACTTC. It codes for CSARGREEVQYF. V usage is TRBV20-1 and J usage is TRBJ2-5, with 7 bases that match TRBD2. Germline V gene data show CDR1 as DFQATT and CDR2 as SNEGSKA (reference sequence). The CDR3 contains 12 residues. The V and J ends lost 3 bases and 10 bases, in that order; junction bases with no gene match: 8.

This clonotype was seen ten or more times. The chain has TRBV27 and TRBJ2-7, with D unresolved. With 5 bases removed from V and 0 bases from J, the gap between germline ends came to 8 bases. The germline V gene encodes CDR1 MNHEY and CDR2 SMNVEV (reference sequence). The CDR3 extends over 13 amino acids. CDR3 region: CASSPDVSYEQYF. The CDR3 DNA is TGTGCCAGCAGTCCAGACGTCTCCTACGAGCAGTACTTC.

This clonotype has a handful of counts. The chain couples TRBV3-1 to TRBJ2-5; D is perhaps TRBD2 (6 bases). This CDR3 comprises 15 residues. CDR1 is LGHDT and CDR2 is YNNKEL in the germline V gene (reference sequence). V lost 0 bases and J 2 bases, leaving 10 bases between the germline ends. The CDR3 nucleotides are TGTGCCAGCAGCCAAGAACCGGCGGGACAAGAGACCCAGTACTTC. This sequence encodes CASSQEPAGQETQYF.